The clone carrying this T cell receptor beta chain occurred many times. Its antigen remains unidentified. The iRepertoire nested amplicon-rescue multiplex PCR amplified TCR alpha and beta CDR3s from RNA. Each CDR3 protein gets one entry after TCRdb re-called the multiplex PCR reads with MiXCR. The sample carries approximately 90,000 distinct CDR3 sequences, 20% to 25% recorded once. This specimen belongs to a study of glioma-infiltrating T cells. Study results and caveats: Non-neoplastic patients had below-expected tissue-blood divergence, while all gliomas exceeded expectation. Only very few CDR3 sequences appeared in both tissue and blood.

Sample: glioma tissue, nonneoplastic brain tissue, or PBMCs (not recorded which). The source of this sequence is a human donor with low-grade glioma or glioblastoma, undergoing nonglioma brain surgery, or in good health (not recorded which).

The CDR3 DNA reads as TGTGCCAGCAGAGAGCGGGGTCCGAGCTCCTACAATGAGCAGTTCTTC. Amino acids: CASRERGPSSYNEQFF. The chain is built from TRBV7-9 and TRBJ2-1; 7 nucleotides align to TRBD2. The CDR3 has 16 amino acids. Unmatched junction bases numbered 8, after V lost 6 bases and J lost 0 bases. The germline gives CDR1 SEHNR, CDR2 FQNEAQ (reference sequence).